This T cell receptor (beta chain) was captured by sequencing in a study of memory CD4+ T cells and cytomegalovirus serostatus. The CDR3 consists of 14 residues. Germline CDR1 reads MNHNS; CDR2 reads SASEGT. Trimming pared 7 bases from V and 7 bases from J, leaving 17 bases between. The sort gate was single viable CD3+CD4+CD8-CD45RO+ cells for memory CD4+ T cells. Assay used: immunoSEQ multiplex PCR; TCRdb lists only in-frame clones, some missing. The profile shows 45,000 to 60,000 clones, around 83% of them singletons. V is TRBV6-1 and J is TRBJ1-5; possible D gene TRBD1, 5 bases. The sample comprised memory CD4+ T cells from blood. The sequence was collected from an adult in good health and CMV-seropositive. The CDR3 sequence: CASNPRGRGQPQHF. In DNA form, the CDR3 reads TGTGCCAGCAACCCCCGGGGGAGGGGACAGCCCCAGCATTTT.